This entry is about one TCR beta chain. The source of the sample is a study of technical replicates of blood from a few donors. Data came from immunoSEQ multiplex PCR; TCRdb stores just in-frame clones and leaves some out. The table shows about 93,000 clones, with about 96% occurring only once. V lost 4 bases and J 6 bases, leaving 5 bases between the germline ends. Looked up from germline, CDR1 is SQVTM and CDR2 is ANQGSEA. The CDR3 has 10 residues. V usage is TRBV29-1 and J usage is TRBJ2-3; tentative D call: TRBD1 (5 bases). This clonotype originated in a human donor in good health. Source material: T cells isolated from PBMCs. The CDR3 DNA is TGCAGCGTTGCAGGGGATACGCAGTATTTT. Protein sequence: CSVAGDTQYF.